This TCR beta chain was identified during a study of T cells in Graves' hyperthyroidism and ophthalmopathy. This clonotype was found many times. The antigen remains unidentified. The TCR beta CDR3 regions underwent amplification using RNA transcripts as the source. First-round RT-PCR targeting the TCR CDR3 was performed with the HTBI primer set. Each CDR3 protein is one row after TCRdb ran MiXCR on the multiplex PCR reads. Of about 350,000 distinct CDR3 sequences in the sample, 12% to 15% were seen once. Regarding the study as a whole: Also found in blood were most expanded thyroid clonotypes above 0.001. Ophthalmopathy was told apart from stable hyperthyroidism by a 13 V-J model.

Using less than 12 ml of fresh peripheral blood, PBMCs were prepared. The sequence was collected from a woman aged 40 to 50 with Graves' ophthalmopathy. Sequenced sample: blood.

CDR3 region: CASSLYYGDYEQYF. The CDR3 DNA follows: TGTGCCAGCAGCTTATATTATGGGGACTACGAGCAGTACTTC. The rearrangement uses TRBV7-6 and TRBJ2-7; D is undetermined. Trimming stripped 2 bases from V and 3 bases from J, with 11 bases between. Germline V gene sequence: CDR1 SGHVS, CDR2 FNYEAQ. This CDR3 is built from 14 residues.